This paragraph covers one T cell receptor beta chain sequence. Only in-frame clones appear in the TCRdb table, and some are missing; sequencing was by immunoSEQ multiplex PCR. In the table there are 150,000 to 250,000 clones, almost 85% of which are singletons. V gave up 4 bases and J gave up 9 bases; unmatched junction bases: 8. This CDR3 spans 14 amino acids. Germline CDR1 SGHDT, CDR2 YYEEEE. The sample belongs to a study of blood T cell repertoires in COVID-19. Turning to the study itself: PBMCs, B-cell-depleted T cells, or T cells provided the cDNA or gDNA that made up the material.

Sequencing input: peripheral blood. This sequence originates from a human donor with acute or convalescent COVID-19. The donor label of this sample is uncertain. The V and J genes are TRBV5-6 and TRBJ2-1, with 9 bases identical to TRBD1. DNA for the CDR3: TGTGCCAGCAGCAAAGGGACAGGGTTGGGTGAGCAGTTCTTC. This sequence encodes CASSKGTGLGEQFF.